This T cell receptor beta chain was recovered during a study of control samples from healthy donors and cancer patients. Germline values: CDR1 MNHNY, CDR2 SVGAGI (reference sequence). The CDR3 consists of 16 residues. With V trimmed by 2 bases and J by 4 bases, 7 bases remained unmatched. TCRdb's copy holds only in-frame clones and misses some; the assay was immunoSEQ multiplex PCR. The sample has roughly 70,000 clones; 94% are singletons. Sequenced: blood. This TCR came from a woman between 25 and 40 years old in good health. The chain recombines TRBV6-6 with TRBJ1-5; 8 nucleotides line up with TRBD1. The CDR3 spells CASSYRDRGQNQPQHF. As DNA, the CDR3 is TGTGCCAGCAGTTACCGAGACAGGGGACAGAATCAGCCCCAGCATTTT.